The subject of this entry is one T cell receptor (beta chain). What it binds is not known. In the PCR, 60 Vbeta and 13 Jbeta primers were used. The data were produced by immunoSEQ multiplex PCR, yet TCRdb's version contains in-frame clones alone and is incomplete. Among fewer than 150,000 clones listed, over 70% were seen once. The CDR3 spans 13 residues. Trimming removed 6 bases from V and 8 bases from J, with 16 bases in between. Germline CDR1 KGHSH, CDR2 LQKENI. The data are from a study of cytomegalovirus exposure and HLA in healthy donors. Every donor was a healthy person donating bone marrow. Sampled while nominally healthy, donors likely had unrecorded immune exposures. Overall study results and limits: Roughly even sequencing depth across donors was the assumption behind the presence/absence analyses. It was likely that a cluster of highly shared sequence variants was a sequencing artifact.

The TCR sequence derives from a woman aged 40 to 50 in good health and CMV-seronegative. Sequences were obtained from PBMCs. The chain combines TRBV18 with TRBJ1-2; D is ambiguous. The CDR3 region is CASSAGGEKGYTF. The CDR3 DNA reads TGTGCCAGCTCGGCGGGAGGTGAAAAAGGCTACACCTTC.